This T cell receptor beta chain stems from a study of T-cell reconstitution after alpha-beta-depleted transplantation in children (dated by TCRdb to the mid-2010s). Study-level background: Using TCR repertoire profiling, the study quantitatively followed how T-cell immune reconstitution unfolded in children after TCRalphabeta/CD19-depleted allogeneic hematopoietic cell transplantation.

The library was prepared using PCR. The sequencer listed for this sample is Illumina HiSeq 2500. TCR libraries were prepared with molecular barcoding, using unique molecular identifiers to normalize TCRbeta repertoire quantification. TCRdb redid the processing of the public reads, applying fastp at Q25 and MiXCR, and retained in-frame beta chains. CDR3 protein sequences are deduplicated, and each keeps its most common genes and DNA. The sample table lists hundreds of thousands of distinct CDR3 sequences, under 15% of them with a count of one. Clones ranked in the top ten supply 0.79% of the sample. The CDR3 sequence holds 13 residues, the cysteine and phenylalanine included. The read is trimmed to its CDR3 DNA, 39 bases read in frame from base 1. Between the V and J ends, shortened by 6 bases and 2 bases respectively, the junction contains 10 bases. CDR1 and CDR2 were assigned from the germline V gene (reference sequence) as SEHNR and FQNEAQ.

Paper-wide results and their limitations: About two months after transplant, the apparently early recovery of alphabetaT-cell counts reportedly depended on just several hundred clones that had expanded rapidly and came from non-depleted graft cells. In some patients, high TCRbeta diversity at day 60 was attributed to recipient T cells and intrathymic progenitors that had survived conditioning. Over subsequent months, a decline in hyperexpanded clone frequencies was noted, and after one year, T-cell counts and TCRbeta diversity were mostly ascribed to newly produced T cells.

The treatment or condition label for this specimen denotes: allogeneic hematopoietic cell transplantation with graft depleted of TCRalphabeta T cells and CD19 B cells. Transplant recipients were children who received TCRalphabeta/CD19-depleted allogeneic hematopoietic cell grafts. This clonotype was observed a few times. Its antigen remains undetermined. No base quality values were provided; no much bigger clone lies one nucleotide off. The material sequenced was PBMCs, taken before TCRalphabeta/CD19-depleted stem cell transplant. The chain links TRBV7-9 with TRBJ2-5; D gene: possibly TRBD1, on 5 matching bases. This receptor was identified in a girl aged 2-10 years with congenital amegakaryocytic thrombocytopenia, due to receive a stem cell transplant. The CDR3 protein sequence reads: CASREQEQETQYF. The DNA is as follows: TGTGCCAGCAGAGAACAGGAACAAGAGACCCAGTACTTC. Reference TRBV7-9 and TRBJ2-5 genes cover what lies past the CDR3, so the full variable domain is DTGVSQNPRHKITKRGQNVTFRCDPISEHNRLYWYRQTLGQGPEFLTYFQNEAQLEKSRLLSDRFSAERPKGSFSTLEIQRTEQGDSAMYLCASREQEQETQYFGPGTRLLVL.